A selection of T cell receptor beta chains follows, all from one sample in a study of blood T cell repertoires in COVID-19. Generated by immunoSEQ multiplex PCR, the TCRdb table keeps only in-frame clones and is missing some. The table includes roughly 260,000 clones, around 87% detected once. Sequenced sample: peripheral blood. These receptor sequences come from a woman aged 50 to 60 with acute or convalescent COVID-19. CDR3s include the opening cysteine and the closing phenylalanine or tryptophan. D genes are given only for firm matches. A row's size may be missing; if present it is once, few, many or a size class.

V	J	size	D	CDR3	DNA
TRBV15	TRBJ1-1	.	.	CATSRAGRNTEAFF	TGTGCCACCAGCAGAGCTGGGAGGAACACTGAAGCTTTCTTT
TRBV5-1	TRBJ1-6	.	TRBD1	CASSKGQGAGMDNSPLHF	TGCGCCAGCAGCAAGGGACAGGGGGCTGGAATGGATAATTCACCCCTCCACTTT
TRBV19	TRBJ1-2	.	TRBD1	CASSILGGTAFYGYTF	TGTGCCAGTAGTATACTTGGAGGGACAGCTTTCTATGGCTACACCTTC
TRBV30	TRBJ1-5	.	.	CAWSVLSALQPQHF	TGTGCCTGGAGTGTACTAAGTGCTCTTCAGCCCCAGCATTTT
TRBV18	TRBJ1-1	.	.	CASSPRANTEAFF	TGTGCCAGCTCACCAAGAGCGAACACTGAAGCTTTCTTT
TRBV7-9	TRBJ1-4	.	.	CASIKDSSNEKLFF	TGTGCCAGCATCAAGGACAGCTCCAATGAAAAACTGTTTTTT
TRBV5-1	TRBJ1-1	.	TRBD1	CASSLAGGQKNTEAFF	TGCGCCAGCAGCTTGGCCGGGGGACAGAAGAACACTGAAGCTTTCTTT
TRBV6-5	TRBJ2-7	.	.	CASSYSHVGPGEQYF	TGTGCCAGCAGTTACTCGCACGTCGGCCCAGGGGAGCAGTACTTC
TRBV28	TRBJ1-2	.	.	CASTPTGPPGGYTF	TGTGCCAGCACCCCCACAGGGCCTCCGGGTGGCTACACCTTC
TRBV28	TRBJ1-5	.	.	CASSFLNAYRYNQPQHF	TGTGCCAGCAGTTTCCTGAACGCCTACAGGTACAATCAGCCCCAGCATTTT
TRBV19	TRBJ1-2	.	.	CASRTGASYGYTF	TGTGCCAGTAGGACGGGAGCTAGCTATGGCTACACCTTC
TRBV30	TRBJ1-6	.	TRBD1	CAWSAGGFDSPLHF	TGTGCCTGGAGTGCAGGGGGTTTCGATTCACCCCTCCACTTT
TRBV7-9	TRBJ2-7	.	.	CASSSGTGTYEQYF	TGTGCCAGCAGCTCCGGGACTGGAACCTACGAGCAGTACTTC
TRBV7-9	TRBJ2-3	.	TRBD2	CASSLSSGRSDTQYF	TGTGCCAGCAGCTTATCAAGCGGGAGGTCAGATACGCAGTATTTT
TRBV29-1	TRBJ1-2	.	.	CSVETIDGYTF	TGCAGCGTAGAAACAATTGATGGCTACACCTTC
TRBV28	TRBJ2-3	.	.	CASSTLRFSPDTQYF	TGTGCCAGCTCTACCCTGCGGTTCTCCCCAGATACGCAGTATTTT
TRBV18	TRBJ1-1	.	TRBD1	CASSPGQTNEAFF	TGTGCCAGCTCACCGGGACAGACCAATGAAGCTTTCTTT
TRBV5-4	TRBJ2-5	.	.	CASSLSGRGETQYF	TGTGCCAGCAGCTTGTCAGGGCGTGGAGAGACCCAGTACTTC
TRBV5-8	TRBJ1-5	once	.	CASSFSPGQPQHF	TGTGCCAGCAGCTTCTCCCCGGGTCAGCCCCAGCATTTT
TRBV5-6	TRBJ1-3	.	.	CASSFNRGNTIYF	TGTGCCAGCAGCTTTAACCGGGGAAACACCATATATTTT
TRBV12-5	TRBJ2-1	.	.	CASGPLGDEQFF	TGTGCTAGTGGTCCCCTCGGGGATGAGCAGTTCTTC
TRBV28	TRBJ2-7	.	.	CASNPGPGQDYEQYF	TGTGCCAGCAATCCCGGGCCAGGGCAAGACTACGAGCAGTACTTC
TRBV4-1	TRBJ1-5	few	TRBD1	CASSVQGARGNQPQHF	TGCGCCAGCAGCGTTCAGGGGGCGCGTGGCAATCAGCCCCAGCATTTT
TRBV6-4	TRBJ2-7	.	TRBD2	CASSAPSGIYEQYF	TGTGCCAGCAGTGCTCCTAGCGGGATATACGAGCAGTACTTC
TRBV27	TRBJ1-6	.	TRBD1	CASSPAGGQGLSPLHF	TGTGCCAGCAGCCCAGCGGGGGGACAGGGGCTTTCACCCCTCCACTTT
TRBV5-1	TRBJ2-1	.	TRBD1	CASSWGQGLNEQFF	TGCGCCAGCAGCTGGGGACAGGGGCTCAATGAGCAGTTCTTC
TRBV9	TRBJ2-7	.	TRBD2	CASSAGVSGGPRSEQYF	TGTGCCAGCAGCGCTGGGGTTTCGGGAGGGCCCAGGTCCGAGCAGTACTTC
TRBV28	TRBJ1-3	once	TRBD1	CASSLTGVSGNTIYF	TGTGCCAGCAGTCTCACAGGGGTCTCTGGAAACACCATATATTTT
TRBV5-1	TRBJ1-1	.	TRBD1	CASSTRDRGTEAFF	TGCGCCAGCAGCACACGGGACAGGGGCACTGAAGCTTTCTTT
TRBV19	TRBJ1-2	.	.	CASSIVRGYTF	TGTGCCAGTAGTATAGTTCGGGGCTACACCTTC
TRBV3-1/TRBV3-2	TRBJ2-5	.	.	CASSRPLETQYF	TGTGCCAGCAGCCGGCCCCTGGAGACCCAGTACTTC
TRBV11-2	TRBJ1-2	.	.	CASSLRGEGYGYTF	TGTGCCAGCAGCTTACGGGGGGAGGGGTATGGCTACACCTTC
TRBV24-1	TRBJ2-2	.	.	CATSDDRNTGELFF	TGTGCCACCAGTGATGACAGGAACACCGGGGAGCTGTTTTTT
TRBV9	TRBJ2-3	.	.	CASSVRGASTDTQYF	TGTGCCAGCAGCGTCCGGGGGGCCAGCACAGATACGCAGTATTTT
TRBV28	TRBJ1-2	.	.	CATPSSHGYTF	TGTGCCACCCCCAGTTCGCATGGCTACACCTTC
TRBV2	TRBJ2-2	once	TRBD2	CASKREWTGELFF	TGTGCCAGCAAGCGGGAGTGGACCGGGGAGCTGTTTTTT
TRBV27	TRBJ1-4	.	.	CASSLLGRDNEKLFF	TGTGCCAGCAGTTTATTAGGCAGGGATAATGAAAAACTGTTTTTT
TRBV3-1/TRBV3-2	TRBJ2-7	.	.	CASSLGRGYEQYF	TGTGCCAGCAGCCTCGGCAGGGGCTACGAGCAGTACTTC
TRBV11-3	TRBJ2-1	.	TRBD2	CASSFSSGRAHEQFF	TGTGCCAGCAGCTTTTCCAGCGGGAGGGCTCATGAGCAGTTCTTC
TRBV14	TRBJ2-7	.	.	CASSHTSASEQYF	TGTGCCAGCAGCCACACCTCCGCTAGCGAGCAGTACTTC
TRBV7-2	TRBJ1-1	.	.	CASSFARAKTEAFF	TGTGCCAGCAGCTTCGCCAGGGCTAAGACTGAAGCTTTCTTT
TRBV6-1	TRBJ1-5	.	.	CASSELTSNQPQHF	TGTGCCAGCAGTGAATTGACAAGCAATCAGCCCCAGCATTTT
TRBV7-2	TRBJ2-5	once	.	CASSPLRGEETQYF	TGTGCCAGCAGCCCCCTCAGGGGTGAGGAGACCCAGTACTTC
TRBV6-4	TRBJ1-5	.	.	CASSGQAQHF	TGTGCCAGCAGTGGGCAGGCCCAGCATTTT
TRBV7-8	TRBJ2-7	.	.	CASSLGRASSYEQYF	TGTGCCAGCAGCTTAGGGCGGGCGAGCTCCTACGAGCAGTACTTC